This T cell receptor beta chain was observed in a study of OX40 agonist ivuxolimab in advanced cancers. This clone was recorded once. Germline V CDR1 and CDR2: LNHDA, SQIVND (reference sequence). V gave up 4 bases and J gave up 8 bases, with 20 bases separating them. The CDR3 length is 16 residues. Repertoires were generated with immunoSEQ multiplex PCR, while TCRdb's copy carries only in-frame clones and drops some. The data hold 72,000 or so clones, with 80% to 90% observed a single time. The J gene is TRBJ1-4, the V gene TRBV19, with a tentative D call TRBD1 (5 bases). The sequencing here drew on CD4+ or CD8+ T cells sorted from blood, taken in a trial of the OX40 agonist ivuxolimab. The sequence came from an adult with an advanced solid tumor such as melanoma, head and neck, liver or kidney cancer. The CDR3 loop is CASSRLQPGIEEKLFF. The CDR3 nucleotides read TGTGCCAGTAGTAGGCTCCAACCAGGGATTGAAGAAAAACTGTTTTTT.